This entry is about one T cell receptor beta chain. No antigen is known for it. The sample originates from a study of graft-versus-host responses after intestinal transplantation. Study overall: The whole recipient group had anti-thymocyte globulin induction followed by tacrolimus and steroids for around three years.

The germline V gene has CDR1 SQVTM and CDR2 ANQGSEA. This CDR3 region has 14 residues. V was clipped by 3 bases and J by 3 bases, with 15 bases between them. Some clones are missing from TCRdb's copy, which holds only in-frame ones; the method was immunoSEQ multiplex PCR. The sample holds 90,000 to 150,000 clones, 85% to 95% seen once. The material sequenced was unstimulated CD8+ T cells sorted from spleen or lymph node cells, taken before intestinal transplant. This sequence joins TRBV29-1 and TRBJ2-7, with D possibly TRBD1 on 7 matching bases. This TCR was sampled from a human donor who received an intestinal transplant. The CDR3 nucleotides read TGCAGCGTTGAGGGGGCAGGGGGGATCTACGAGCAGTACTTC. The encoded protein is CSVEGAGGIYEQYF.